This entry concerns a single T cell receptor beta chain. Antigen unknown. The data were taken from a study of beta chain features in type 1 diabetes. Study-level background: The study found patients and healthy donors alike in age, gender and cell yields.

Trimming left V 6 bases short and J 2 bases short, with 4 bases between. This CDR3 contains 12 residues. Germline CDR1 reads SGHDN; CDR2 reads FVKESK. Study findings and constraints: Reduced insertions and increased deletions marked VDJ junctions in type 1 diabetes patients. In comparison with healthy donors, patients had naive, central memory and Treg TCRB repertoires that appeared more similar.

Every isolated RNA sample was fully reverse transcribed, so sequencing captured expressed TCRB transcripts. Clones were read by immunoSEQ multiplex PCR, and TCRdb kept only the in-frame ones, dropping some. The data show about 410,000 clones, approximately 15% seen once. The specimen sequenced was naive CD4+ T cells from blood. The chain employs TRBV14 and TRBJ2-2; D not resolved. The receptor was derived from a man aged 25 to 40 in good health. CDR3 residues: CASRGNTGELFF. CDR3 in DNA: TGTGCCAGCAGAGGAAACACCGGGGAGCTGTTTTTT.